The TCR beta chain described here comes from a study of human CD8 memory T cell subsets. UMI-labeled 5' RACE was used, and it produced the TCR beta libraries. TCRdb processed the 5' RACE reads again and assigns one entry to each CDR3 protein, with no DNA. Its table records some 8,000 distinct CDR3 sequences. This CDR3 is 11 amino acids long. The V gene's germline CDR1 is MDHEN and CDR2 SYDVKM. Sequenced sample: CD8+ T cells from PBMCs. This chain joins TRBV28 and TRBJ2-5. The TCR comes from a human donor in good health. The CDR3 region is CASSLMETQYF.